This T cell receptor beta chain derives from a study of T cells in localized non-small cell lung cancer (dated by TCRdb to the early 2020s). About the investigation overall: The study analyzed T cell repertoires of hundreds of early-stage NSCLC patients, comparing tumors and uninvolved tumor-adjacent lungs. All 220 or so NSCLC patients in the cohort were treatment-naive and had localized lung tumors that were resected. A mean age of around 66 years was recorded for the NSCLC patients, of whom 120 to 150 were male and more than 95 were female.

At diagnosis, tumor, uninvolved tumor-adjacent lung and peripheral blood were collected and then preserved as a mix of FFPE and fresh-frozen material. For TCR repertoire profiling, blood samples were analyzed in the form of peripheral blood mononuclear cells. TCR beta CDR3 regions were sequenced from DNA using the immunoSEQ Assay. The authors' analysis ran thus. To compute T cell density, TCR beta template counts were normalized to usable DNA, which was estimated by amplifying housekeeping genes. Richness was estimated using the preseqR package, with extrapolation to 400,000 templates for PBMC samples and to 120,000 templates for tissue samples. Clonality was calculated as one minus Pielou's evenness. Tissue-enriched TCRs were identified through differential abundance testing performed on productive amino-acid clonotypes, with a minimum total count of 5 and an alpha of 0.1. Repertoire overlap between compartments was quantified with the Jaccard Index and Morisita Overlap Index. GLIPH grouped TCR beta CDR3s together with public tetramer-defined viral CDR3s, and a viral motif had to include at least three viral sequences and show V-gene enrichment. As stored in TCRdb, this immuneACCESS dataset retains in-frame rearrangements with V and J assigned. A fraction of the clones does not appear; measured against another copy, unresolved V genes explain less than half of the discrepancy, and the remainder lacks a known reason. The V and J calls and clone size are taken from that table; D and trimming were inferred from the DNA. The sample profile shows nearly 25,000 clones; approximately 90% of them were found once. The ten largest clonotypes hold approximately 2.9% of the sample.

About this clone itself: The specificity of this receptor is unknown. Within one base of it there is no much larger clone, and no base qualities were kept.

Broad study findings and their caveats: Because multi-region tumor sequencing was not done, intratumor heterogeneity could not be ruled out. Longer overall survival was associated with higher T cell density in blood, whereas shorter survival was associated with higher clonality in adjacent lung. Uninvolved tumor-adjacent lung showed the highest T cell clonality, higher than tumor, which suggests more focused antigenic responses in the uninvolved tumor-adjacent lung. Because the study design was exploratory, TCR variables were selected using unadjusted p-values without false-discovery rate correction. Of the top 100 tumor clones, a median of roughly 56 were detected in paired uninvolved adjacent lung; around 30 were also among that lung's top 100.

Sequences MNHEY (CDR1) and SMNVEV (CDR2) are obtained from the germline V gene (reference sequence). V is clipped by 7 bases and J by 3 bases, and the sequence between their germline boundaries is 13 bases long. The CDR3 numbers 13 residues from cysteine through phenylalanine. Just the 39-base CDR3 DNA is kept, in frame starting at base 1. The chain employs TRBV27 and TRBJ2-7; no D gene is confidently identified. This sequence was found in a woman aged 35 to 70 with stage I lung adenocarcinoma. The sequencing here drew on peripheral blood, taken before any cancer treatment. CDR3 reads: CASTSASIYEQYF. The sequence in DNA is TGTGCCAGCACGTCGGCTAGTATCTACGAGCAGTACTTC.